Listed here are 3 T cell receptor beta chains from one sample, sequenced in a study of T-cell memory formation after mild COVID-19. Via MiXCR, TCRdb re-called the 5' RACE reads, giving one row per CDR3 protein. The sample consists of a few hundred thousand distinct CDR3 sequences, 20% to 30% of them appearing once. The sample consisted of PBMCs or a T cell subset sorted from them (not recorded which). Receptor source: an adult woman who had mild COVID-19 (a few samples of this study predate the infection). Cell type and time point are not known.

This chain joins TRBV6-1 and TRBJ1-5, with D hard to call. The CDR3 contains 12 residues. Germline V gene lookup returns CDR1 MNHNS and CDR2 SASEGT. The V and J ends lost 6 bases and 4 bases respectively, with 7 bases between them. CDR3 sequence reads: CASSAENQPQHF. CDR3 nucleotides: TGTGCCAGCAGCGCGGAAAATCAGCCCCAGCATTTT.

The chain uses TRBV12-3 or TRBV12-4 and TRBJ2-1; D may be TRBD2 (6 bases). The CDR3 length is 14 residues. V lost 3 bases and J 6 bases, leaving 12 bases between the germline ends. CDR3 sequence reads: CASSFGGPLNEQFF. In nucleotides, the CDR3 is TGTGCCAGCAGTTTCGGAGGGCCCCTCAATGAGCAGTTCTTC.

Concerning this clonotype itself: One end of the junction fails to match germline, which may point to a read error. V is TRBV9 and J is TRBJ1-3; D is unresolved. The CDR3 is 14 amino acids. The V gene's germline CDR1 is SGDLS and CDR2 YYNGEE. The CDR3 nucleotides are TGTGCCAGCAGCGTAGTATCAGGTGGAGACACCATATATTTT. As protein: CASSVVSGGDTIYF.